Listed here are 15 T cell receptor beta chains from one sample, sequenced in a study of tissue T cells after allogeneic stem cell transplantation. Regarding time point: mouse harvest day 7 after allogeneic transplant. Mouse grafts combined 10^7 T-cell-depleted bone marrow cells with 10^6 splenic CD5+ T cells. Libraries were prepared by immunoSEQ multiplex PCR; TCRdb keeps only in-frame clonotypes and omits some of them. The sample includes about 8,200 clones, roughly 49% of them seen just once. Sequenced sample: gut tissue. The source of these receptors is a female BALB/c mouse given C57BL/6 T cells with graft-versus-host disease after an allogeneic hematopoietic cell transplant.

Remarks on this clone: Gene names are the mouse ones. The read finishes 1 residue shy of the CDR3 end, and the germline J gene is used to complete it. The J gene is TRBJ2-4, the V gene TRBV1, with 8 bases matching TRBD1. Germline CDR1 reads NSQYPW; CDR2 reads LRSPGD (reference sequence). The V and J ends lost 1 base and 0 bases, in that order; junction bases with no gene match: 0. This CDR3 region has 15 residues. CDR3 sequence reads: CTCSAGTGSQNTLYF. CDR3 DNA (partial): TGCACCTGCAGTGCAGGGACAGGGAGTCAAAACACCTTGTAC.

This clone was seen a handful of times. Mouse gene names apply. The CDR3 end falls 1 residue outside the read, so it is completed with the germline J gene. J is TRBJ1-1 and V is TRBV12-2, with D possibly TRBD1 on 5 matching bases. This CDR3 is built from 13 residues. Trimming cost V 3 bases and J 0 bases, with 7 bases left between them. Per germline, CDR1 SGHLS and CDR2 HYDKME. The CDR3 region is CASSWTTNTEVFF. The CDR3 DNA, read in part, is TGTGCCAGCTCTTGGACAACAAACACAGAAGTCTTC.

A remark on this clone: All gene names here are mouse names. The read is 1 residue too short to cover the CDR3 end, so that end is filled in from the germline J gene. The chain employs TRBV14 and TRBJ2-5, with a tentative D call TRBD2 (6 bases). V dropped 2 bases and J dropped 3 bases, with 13 bases sitting between them. The CDR3 runs 15 residues. Germline-derived CDR1 and CDR2 are SGHDT and FRDEAV. This CDR3 reads CASSLWGLRQDTQYF. The sequenced part of the CDR3 DNA is TGTGCCAGCAGTTTATGGGGGTTGAGGCAAGACACCCAGTAC. Combining the CDR3 with reference TRBV14 and TRBJ2-5 gives the whole variable domain EAGVTQSPRYAVLQEGQAVSFWCDPISGHDTLYWYQQPRDQGPQLLVYFRDEAVIDNSQLPSDRFSAVRPKGTNSTLKIQSAKQGDTATYLCASSLWGLRQDTQYFGPGTRLLVL.

To note about this clone: One junction end does not reproduce the germline sequence, and a read error may be involved. Gene names refer to mouse genes. The read ends 1 residue shy of where the CDR3 ends; the end is completed using the germline J gene. This sample includes further DNA sequences coding for the same CDR3. This chain joins TRBV13-2 and TRBJ2-1, with TRBD2 as a possible D gene (7 bases). This CDR3 spans 16 amino acids. Germline values: CDR1 NNHNN, CDR2 SYGAGS (reference sequence). The CDR3 here is CASGDDLGANYAEQFF. Incomplete CDR3 DNA: TGTGCCAGCGGCGATGATCTGGGGGCTAACTATGCTGAGCAGTTC.

A word on this clone: The listed genes are named as in mouse. Read data end 1 residue before the CDR3 end; the end is taken from the germline J gene. The chain couples TRBV26 to TRBJ1-1; D unclear. Germline CDR1 is KGHPV and CDR2 is FQNQEV (reference sequence). Trimming left V 5 bases short and J 1 base short, with 8 bases between. The CDR3 spans 13 residues. CDR3 in amino acids: CASSISGNTEVFF. The CDR3 bases that were read are TGTGCCAGCAGTATTTCAGGGAACACAGAAGTCTTC.

This clone was seen once. Mouse names are used for the genes. The CDR3 end lies 1 residue beyond the end of the read and is filled in from the germline J gene. This chain uses TRBV20 with TRBJ2-2; the match to TRBD2 covers 10 bases. Trimming cost V 5 bases and J 4 bases; bases outside gene matches: 4. This CDR3 has 14 residues. The V gene's germline CDR1 is GFQATS and CDR2 STVNSAI. CDR3 DNA (partial): TGTGGTGCTTGGACTGGGGGTACCACCGGGCAGCTCTAC. This encodes CGAWTGGTTGQLY. The full CDR3 is CGAWTGGTTGQLYF.

The table lists this clone with a few counts. The germline and genes are mouse ones. CDR3 residues: CASSRQGVNTGQLYF. Incomplete CDR3 DNA: TGTGCCAGCAGTCGACAGGGGGTAAACACCGGGCAGCTCTAC. The gene calls are TRBV26 and TRBJ2-2; 9 bases agree with TRBD1. The read finishes 1 residue shy of the CDR3 end, and the germline J gene is used to complete it. The V and J ends lost 4 bases and 1 base, in that order; junction bases with no gene match: 1. There are 15 residues in the CDR3. CDR1 is KGHPV, CDR2 FQNQEV, per germline (reference sequence). Full variable domain (missing parts from reference TRBV26 and TRBJ2-2): NSKVIQTPRYLVKGQGQKAKMRCIPEKGHPVVFWYQQNKNNEFKFLINFQNQEVLQQIDMTEKRFSAECPSNSPCSLEIQSSEAGDSALYLCASSRQGVNTGQLYFGEGSKLTVL.

A remark on this clone: Gene names are the mouse ones. Coverage ceases 1 residue before the CDR3 finishes, and the germline J gene fills in the end. The V and J genes are TRBV26 and TRBJ2-1; possible D gene TRBD2, 7 bases. Trimming took off 3 bases at V and 8 bases at J, with 8 bases between the two ends. Germline V gene sequence: CDR1 KGHPV, CDR2 FQNQEV (reference sequence). The CDR3 has 12 amino acids. Incomplete CDR3 DNA: TGTGCCAGCAGTCTCTGGGGGCCTGAGCAGTTC. It codes for CASSLWGPEQF. The whole CDR3 sequence is CASSLWGPEQFF.

Notes on this clone: Gene names are mouse gene names. The read halts 1 residue ahead of the CDR3 end, with the missing end drawn from the germline J gene. The V call is TRBV26, the J call TRBJ2-4; no clear D gene. Germline CDR1 reads KGHPV; CDR2 reads FQNQEV (reference sequence). The CDR3 is 12 amino acids. V was shortened by 4 bases and J by 0 bases, with 2 bases between the two germline ends. CDR3 DNA (partial): TGTGCCAGCAGTCACAGTCAAAACACCTTGTAC. Its translation is CASSHSQNTLY. The complete CDR3 protein is CASSHSQNTLYF.

Points on this clone: Any gene name here is a mouse gene name. Read data end 1 residue before the CDR3 end; the end is taken from the germline J gene. J is TRBJ1-2 and V is TRBV4; D is undetermined. The germline CDR1 and CDR2 sequences are LGHDT and YNNKQL (reference sequence). CDR3 length: 10 residues. V was trimmed by 8 bases and J by 3 bases, leaving 4 bases between them. The covered CDR3 bases are TGTGCCAGCGGGTACTCCGACTACACC. Translation: CASGYSDYT. From start to end, the CDR3 is CASGYSDYTF.

This clone was counted only a few times. Any gene name here is a mouse gene name. With the read ending 1 residue before the CDR3 end, the germline J gene is used to fill in that end. The V and J genes are TRBV26 and TRBJ1-3; D uncertain. There are 14 residues in the CDR3. Germline V gene lookup returns CDR1 KGHPV and CDR2 FQNQEV (reference sequence). Trimming removed 0 bases from V and 0 bases from J, with 3 bases in between. CDR3 in amino acids: CASSLSLSGNTLYF. CDR3 bases read: TGTGCCAGCAGTCTGTCGCTTTCTGGAAATACGCTCTAT. Using reference TRBV26 and TRBJ1-3 for the parts outside the CDR3, the full variable domain is NSKVIQTPRYLVKGQGQKAKMRCIPEKGHPVVFWYQQNKNNEFKFLINFQNQEVLQQIDMTEKRFSAECPSNSPCSLEIQSSEAGDSALYLCASSLSLSGNTLYFGEGSRLIVV.

In the case of this clone: Genes here carry mouse names. Sequencing ends 1 residue short of the CDR3 end; the germline J gene provides the rest. The chain joins TRBV26 to TRBJ2-1; 7 nucleotides align to TRBD2. The germline V gene has CDR1 KGHPV and CDR2 FQNQEV (reference sequence). Unmatched junction bases numbered 1, after V lost 2 bases and J lost 6 bases. The CDR3 extends over 13 amino acids. The CDR3 protein is CASSLMGGAEQFF. The DNA read from the CDR3 is TGTGCCAGCAGTCTGATGGGGGGTGCTGAGCAGTTC.

By sample share, this clone is medium-sized (0.01 to 0.1%). Here the gene names and germline are mouse. The read finishes 1 residue shy of the CDR3 end, and the germline J gene is used to complete it. The gene calls are TRBV26 and TRBJ1-5; D unresolved. Trimming shortened V by 2 bases and J by 4 bases, and 3 bases separated the two germline ends. Germline CDR1 is KGHPV and CDR2 is FQNQEV (reference sequence). This CDR3 has 12 amino acids. The part of the CDR3 DNA that was read is TGTGCCAGCAGTCTGGGGAACCAGGCTCCGCTT. Its protein is CASSLGNQAPL. The complete CDR3 protein is CASSLGNQAPLF.

A word on this clone: The listed genes are named as in mouse. The read ends 1 residue shy of where the CDR3 ends; the end is completed using the germline J gene. The chain links TRBV26 to TRBJ1-4; 8 bases match TRBD1. The CDR3 length is 15 residues. Germline V gene data show CDR1 as KGHPV and CDR2 as FQNQEV (reference sequence). V was pared by 4 bases and J by 4 bases, with 5 bases of the junction left unmatched. The sequenced CDR3 bases are TGTGCCAGCAGTCGACAGGGGAGGGGCAACGAAAGATTATTT. This sequence encodes CASSRQGRGNERLF. The whole CDR3 protein is CASSRQGRGNERLFF.

This clone was seen a handful of times. All gene names here are mouse names. CDR3 sequence: CASSLGGREQYF. CDR3 bases read: TGTGCCAGCAGTCTGGGGGGGCGGGAACAGTAC. The V call is TRBV19, the J call TRBJ2-7; 10 nucleotides match TRBD2. Sequencing ends 1 residue short of the CDR3 end; the germline J gene provides the rest. The CDR3 loop spans 12 amino acids. J was trimmed by 7 bases and V by 4 bases; bases with no gene match: 2. The germline V gene has CDR1 FNHDT and CDR2 SITEND (reference sequence). The variable domain in full, with the rest retrieved from reference TRBV19 and TRBJ2-7, is GGIITQTPKFLIGQEGQKLTLKCQQNFNHDTMYWYRQDSGKGLRLIYYSITENDLQKGDLSEGYDASREKKSSFSLTVTSAQKNEMAVFLCASSLGGREQYFGPGTRLTVL.